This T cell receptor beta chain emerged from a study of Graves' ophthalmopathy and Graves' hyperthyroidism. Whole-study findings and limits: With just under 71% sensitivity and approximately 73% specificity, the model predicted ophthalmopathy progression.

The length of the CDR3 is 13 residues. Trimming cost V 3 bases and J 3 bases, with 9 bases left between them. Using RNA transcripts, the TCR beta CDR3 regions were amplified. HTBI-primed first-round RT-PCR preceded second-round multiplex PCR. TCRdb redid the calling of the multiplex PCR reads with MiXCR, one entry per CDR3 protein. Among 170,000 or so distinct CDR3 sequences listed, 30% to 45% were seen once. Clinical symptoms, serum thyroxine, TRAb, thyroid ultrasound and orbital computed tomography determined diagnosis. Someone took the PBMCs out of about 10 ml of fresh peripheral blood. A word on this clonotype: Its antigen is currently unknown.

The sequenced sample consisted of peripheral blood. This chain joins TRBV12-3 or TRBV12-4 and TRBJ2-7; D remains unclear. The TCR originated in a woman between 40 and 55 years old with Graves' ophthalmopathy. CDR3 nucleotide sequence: TGTGCCAGCAGTTTTGATCTCGGCTACGAGCAGTACTTC. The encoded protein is CASSFDLGYEQYF.